This T cell receptor beta chain was captured in a study of glioma-infiltrating T cells after dendritic cell vaccination. Study in general: Glioblastoma patients came from Phase I and II dendritic cell vaccination trials.

Time point specified: after dendritic cell vaccination, including at tumor progression/relapse. Before vaccination, two weeks after the third vaccination, and at progression, PBMC were collected. V was trimmed by 1 base and J by 3 bases, leaving 11 bases between them. The CDR3 contains 15 residues. CDR1 is SGDLS and CDR2 is YYNGEE in the germline V gene. Primers: 60 V beta forward and 13 J beta reverse. The protocol was immunoSEQ multiplex PCR, while the TCRdb copy is restricted to in-frame clones and leaves out a portion. Here the sample spans more than 75,000 clones, around four fifths being singletons.

The chain carries TRBV9 and TRBJ2-1, with D hard to call. The source material was blood, sampled after dendritic cell vaccination. The clonotype was recovered from a human donor with glioblastoma. This CDR3 is CASSVTGEVYNEQFF. The CDR3 DNA reads as TGTGCCAGCAGCGTAACGGGTGAGGTCTACAATGAGCAGTTCTTC.